This TCR beta chain was captured by sequencing in a study of OX40 agonist ivuxolimab in advanced cancers. Looking at the study overall: Three individuals attained partial responses, comprising one hepatocellular carcinoma case and two cutaneous melanoma cases.

Germline V lookup: CDR1 KGHSH, CDR2 LQKENI. V trimming: 0 bases; J trimming: 2 bases; junction bases outside the gene matches: 3. The CDR3 is 15 residues long. Study-level findings and limits: CD4+ and CD8+ blood T cells expanded clonally by week 6 at 0.1 to 3.0 mg/kg.

The data were produced by immunoSEQ multiplex PCR, yet TCRdb's version contains in-frame clones alone and is incomplete. This sample yields tens of thousands of clones, of which 70% to 85% are seen a single time; more than 20% belongs to the top ten. Remarks on this clone: What it recognizes is unknown.

The rearrangement links TRBV18 to TRBJ2-7; 8 bases map to TRBD1. This clonotype was sampled from an adult with an advanced solid tumor such as melanoma, head and neck, liver or kidney cancer. The sample consisted of CD4+ or CD8+ T cells sorted from blood, taken in a trial of the OX40 agonist ivuxolimab. The CDR3: CASSPPGQVPYEQYF. The CDR3 nucleotides read TGTGCCAGCTCACCACCGGGACAGGTCCCCTACGAGCAGTACTTC.